This T cell receptor (beta chain) came from a study of shared clonotypes between healthy human individuals. The V gene end was trimmed by 7 bases and the J gene end by 7 bases; junction bases not matched to a gene: 9. The CDR3 contains 13 residues. Germline V CDR1 and CDR2: MDHEN, SYDVKM. Genomic DNA of unsorted samples came from roughly 90 million PBMCs. The quantity of DNA used in unsorted PBMC replicate PCRs was 250 to 350 ng, corresponding to tens of thousands of T cell genomes. Profiled with immunoSEQ multiplex PCR; TCRdb holds only in-frame clones, not every one. The data show some 500,000 clones, roughly three quarters seen once.

The clonotype originates from a woman in her 40s in good health. Some clones in this sample may be carry-over from other donors' samples. The chain combines TRBV28 with TRBJ2-7; TRBD1 aligns across 8 bases. Sequences were obtained from PBMCs. The CDR3 nucleotides are TGTGCCAGCACCTCGACAGGGGTTAGTGAGCAGTACTTC. This codes for CASTSTGVSEQYF.